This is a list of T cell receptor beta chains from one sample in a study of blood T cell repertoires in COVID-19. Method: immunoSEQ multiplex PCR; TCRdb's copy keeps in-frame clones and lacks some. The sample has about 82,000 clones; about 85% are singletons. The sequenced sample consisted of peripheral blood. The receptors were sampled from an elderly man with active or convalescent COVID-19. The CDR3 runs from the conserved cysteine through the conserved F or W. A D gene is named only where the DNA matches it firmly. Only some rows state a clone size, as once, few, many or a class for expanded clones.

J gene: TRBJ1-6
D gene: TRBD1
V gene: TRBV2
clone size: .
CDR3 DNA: TGTGCCAGCGGCGGACAGGGGAATTCACCCCTCCACTTT
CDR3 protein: CASGGQGNSPLHF

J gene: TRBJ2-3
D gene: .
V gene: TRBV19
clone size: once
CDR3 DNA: TGTGCCAGTAGTAAACAGAATACGCAGTATTTT
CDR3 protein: CASSKQNTQYF

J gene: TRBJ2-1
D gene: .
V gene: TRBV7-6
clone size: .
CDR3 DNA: TGTGCCAGCAGCTTATTGACAGGGAGGAATGAGCAGTTCTTC
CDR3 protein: CASSLLTGRNEQFF

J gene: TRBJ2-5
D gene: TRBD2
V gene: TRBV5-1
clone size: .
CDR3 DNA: TGCGCCAGCAGCTTGGCGCCTAGCGGGAGTCAAGAGACCCAGTACTTC
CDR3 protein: CASSLAPSGSQETQYF

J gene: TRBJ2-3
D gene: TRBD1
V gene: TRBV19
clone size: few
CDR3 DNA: TGTGCCAGTAGTCCTCGTAGGGACAGAGTCACAGATACGCAGTATTTT
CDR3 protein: CASSPRRDRVTDTQYF

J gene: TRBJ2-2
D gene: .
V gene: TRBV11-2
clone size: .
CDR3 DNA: TGTGCCAGCAGCTTAAATCCGGGATACACCGGGGAGCTGTTTTTT
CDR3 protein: CASSLNPGYTGELFF

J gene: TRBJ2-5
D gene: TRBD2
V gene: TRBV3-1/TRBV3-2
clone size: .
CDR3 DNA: TGTGCCAGCAGCCCGACCGGACTAGCGGGGGGGCCCCTCGGTGAGACCCAGTACTTC
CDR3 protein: CASSPTGLAGGPLGETQYF

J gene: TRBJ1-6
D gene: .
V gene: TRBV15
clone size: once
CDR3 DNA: TGTGCCACGACCCTCATGGGTACAGGGTCACCCCTCCACTTT
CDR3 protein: CATTLMGTGSPLHF

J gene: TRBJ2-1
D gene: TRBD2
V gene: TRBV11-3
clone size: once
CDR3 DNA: TGTGCCAGCAGCTTCCCCTTTGGCGGGAGTATGGGCCATGAGCAGTTCTTC
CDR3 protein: CASSFPFGGSMGHEQFF

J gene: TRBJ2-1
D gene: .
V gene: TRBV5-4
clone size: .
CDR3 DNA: TGTGCCAGCAGCTTGGGGCGGGGGCGCAATGAGCAGTTCTTC
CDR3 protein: CASSLGRGRNEQFF

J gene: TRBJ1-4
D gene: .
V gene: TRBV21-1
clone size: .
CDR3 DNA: TGTGCCAGCACCCCGATCGGCAGGCTCGTCGTGTCTAATGAAAAACTGTTTTTT
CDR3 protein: CASTPIGRLVVSNEKLFF

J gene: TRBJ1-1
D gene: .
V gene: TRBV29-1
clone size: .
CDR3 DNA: TGCAGCGTTGAGAGGGGGGGTGAAGCTTTCTTT
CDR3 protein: CSVERGGEAFF

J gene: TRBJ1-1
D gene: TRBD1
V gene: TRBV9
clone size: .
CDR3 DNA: TGTGCCAGCAGCGATGGGGACAGGGGGTGGACTGAAGCTTTCTTT
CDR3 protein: CASSDGDRGWTEAFF

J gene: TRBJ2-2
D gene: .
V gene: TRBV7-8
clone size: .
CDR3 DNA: TGTGCCAGCAGCTCAACCGAGGGAGGAAACACCGGGGAGCTGTTTTTT
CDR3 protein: CASSSTEGGNTGELFF

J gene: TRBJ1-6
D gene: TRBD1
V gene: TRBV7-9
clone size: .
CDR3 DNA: TGTGCCAGCAGCCAGAGACAGGGGACGGAGTCACCCCTCCACTTT
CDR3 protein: CASSQRQGTESPLHF

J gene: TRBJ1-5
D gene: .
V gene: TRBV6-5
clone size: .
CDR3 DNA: TGTGCCAGCAGGCGGAGCTTCAATCAGCCCCAGCATTTT
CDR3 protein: CASRRSFNQPQHF

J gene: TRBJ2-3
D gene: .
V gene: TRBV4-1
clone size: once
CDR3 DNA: TGCGCCAGCAGCCAAGATCGCGCGGCTAGCCTCACAGATACGCAGTATTTT
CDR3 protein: CASSQDRAASLTDTQYF

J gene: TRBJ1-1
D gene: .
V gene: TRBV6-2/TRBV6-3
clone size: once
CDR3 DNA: TGTGCCAGCAGTTCTTCCGGACGGACTAACACTGAAGCTTTCTTT
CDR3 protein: CASSSSGRTNTEAFF

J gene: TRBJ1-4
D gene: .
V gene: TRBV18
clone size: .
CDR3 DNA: TGTGCCAGCTCACTCAGCGCCCGATCTGCAACTAATGAAAAACTGTTTTTT
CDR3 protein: CASSLSARSATNEKLFF

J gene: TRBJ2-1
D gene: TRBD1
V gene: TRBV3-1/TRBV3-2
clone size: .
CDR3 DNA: TGTGCCAGCAGCCGAACAGGGGTAGCACGCAATGAGCAGTTCTTC
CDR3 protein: CASSRTGVARNEQFF

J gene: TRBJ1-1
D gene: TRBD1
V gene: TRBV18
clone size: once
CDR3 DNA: TGTGCCAGCTCACCCGGGACAGCGAACACTGAAGCTTTCTTT
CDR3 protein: CASSPGTANTEAFF

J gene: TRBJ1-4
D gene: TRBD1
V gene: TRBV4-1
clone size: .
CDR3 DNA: TGCGCCAGCAGCCAAGCTTCAAGGACAGGGGGTGAAAAACTGTTTTTT
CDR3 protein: CASSQASRTGGEKLFF

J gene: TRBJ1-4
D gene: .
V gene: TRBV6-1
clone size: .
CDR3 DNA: TGTGCCAGCAGTGAAGTGGCAGGAGGAAATGAAAAACTGTTTTTT
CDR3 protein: CASSEVAGGNEKLFF

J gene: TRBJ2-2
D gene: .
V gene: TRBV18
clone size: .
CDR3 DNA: TGTGCCAGCTCAAACTACAGGGATAGGGGCGGGGAGCTGTTTTTT
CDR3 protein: CASSNYRDRGGELFF

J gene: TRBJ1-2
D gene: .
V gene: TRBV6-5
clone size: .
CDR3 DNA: TGTGCCAGCAGTAAACAGAGCTATGGCTACACCTTC
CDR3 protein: CASSKQSYGYTF

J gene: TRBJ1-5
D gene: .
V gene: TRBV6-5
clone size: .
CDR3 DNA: TGTGCCAGCAGTTCCGTCCCCCAGGGCGGTCAGCCCCAGCATTTT
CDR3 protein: CASSSVPQGGQPQHF

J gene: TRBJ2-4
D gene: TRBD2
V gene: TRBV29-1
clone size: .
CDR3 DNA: TGCAGCGTGCGCGGGACTAGCGGGGGAAACATTCAGTACTTC
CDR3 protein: CSVRGTSGGNIQYF

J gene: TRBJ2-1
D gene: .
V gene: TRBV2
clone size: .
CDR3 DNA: TGTGCCAGCACCCTGACTCCTGTCAATGAGCAGTTCTTC
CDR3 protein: CASTLTPVNEQFF

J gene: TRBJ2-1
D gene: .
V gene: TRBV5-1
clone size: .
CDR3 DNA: TGCGCCAGCAGCCCCATGGGCATTGATGAGCAGTTCTTC
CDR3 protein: CASSPMGIDEQFF

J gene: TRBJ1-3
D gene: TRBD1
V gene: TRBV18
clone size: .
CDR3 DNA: TGTGCCAGCTCACTACGCGGGACAGGGGTTGTTGCTGGAAACACCATATATTTT
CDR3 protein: CASSLRGTGVVAGNTIYF

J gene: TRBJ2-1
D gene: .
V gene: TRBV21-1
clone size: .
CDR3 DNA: TGTGCCAGCAGCACGCGCGGGGGCCCAAACAATGAGCAGTTCTTC
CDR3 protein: CASSTRGGPNNEQFF

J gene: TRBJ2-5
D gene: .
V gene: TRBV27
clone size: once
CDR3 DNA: TGTGCCAGCAGTTCCCTGGAGACCCAGTACTTC
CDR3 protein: CASSSLETQYF

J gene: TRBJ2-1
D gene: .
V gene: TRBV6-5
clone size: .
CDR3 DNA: TGTGCCACGACGCGGGACAGCAACAATGAGCAGTTCTTC
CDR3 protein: CATTRDSNNEQFF

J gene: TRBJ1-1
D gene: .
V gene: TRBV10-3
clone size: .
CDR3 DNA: TGTGCCATCAGTGATGCGCAGGGTGCCACTGAAGCTTTCTTT
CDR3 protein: CAISDAQGATEAFF

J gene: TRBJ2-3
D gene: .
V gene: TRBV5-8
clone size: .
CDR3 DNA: TGTGCCAGCGGACCTCAGGGTTTTACAGATACGCAGTATTTT
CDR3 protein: CASGPQGFTDTQYF

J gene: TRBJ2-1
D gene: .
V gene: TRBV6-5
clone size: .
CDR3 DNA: TGTGCCAGCGGCCTAGCGACTGGGGCCTACAATGAGCAGTTCTTC
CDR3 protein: CASGLATGAYNEQFF

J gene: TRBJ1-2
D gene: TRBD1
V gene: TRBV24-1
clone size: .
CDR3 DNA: TGTGCCACCAGTTTCCCCAGGGGGCTCGGCTATGGCTACACCTTC
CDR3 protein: CATSFPRGLGYGYTF

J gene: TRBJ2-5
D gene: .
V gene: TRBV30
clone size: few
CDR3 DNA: TGTGCCTGGAGTCCAGGGAAAGAGACCCAGTACTTC
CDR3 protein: CAWSPGKETQYF

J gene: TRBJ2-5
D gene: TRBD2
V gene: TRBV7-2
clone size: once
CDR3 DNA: TGTGCCAGCGCGGGGGGAGTCCAAGAGACCCAGTACTTC
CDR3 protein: CASAGGVQETQYF

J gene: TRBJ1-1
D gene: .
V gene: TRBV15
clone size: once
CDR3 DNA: TGTGCCACCAGCAGAGATCAGGGGTCTGAAGCTTTCTTT
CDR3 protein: CATSRDQGSEAFF

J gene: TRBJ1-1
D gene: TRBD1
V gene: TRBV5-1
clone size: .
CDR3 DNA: TGCGCCAGCAGCCGGTGGGACAGGGGGAACACTGAAGCTTTCTTT
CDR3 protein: CASSRWDRGNTEAFF

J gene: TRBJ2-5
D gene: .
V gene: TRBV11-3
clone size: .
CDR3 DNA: TGTGCCAGCAGCTTAGTGGTGGGCAGTCTGGAGACCCAGTACTTC
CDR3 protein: CASSLVVGSLETQYF

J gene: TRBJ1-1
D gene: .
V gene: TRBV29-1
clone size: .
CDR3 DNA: TGCAGCGTTGAAGGTCAGTCTGAAGCTTTCTTT
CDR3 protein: CSVEGQSEAFF

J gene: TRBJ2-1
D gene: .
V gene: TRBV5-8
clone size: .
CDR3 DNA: TGTGCCAGCAGCCCGGGACAAGACTCCTACAATGAGCAGTTCTTC
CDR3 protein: CASSPGQDSYNEQFF

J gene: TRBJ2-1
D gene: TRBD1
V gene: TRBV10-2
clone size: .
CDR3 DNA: TGCGCCAGCAAAGGGGGCACCTACAATGAGCAGTTCTTC
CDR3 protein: CASKGGTYNEQFF